This TCR beta chain comes out of a study of patients and donors after allogeneic stem cell transplantation. In TCRdb, the RT-PCR reads were re-called with MiXCR into one record per CDR3 protein. The repertoire holds about a million distinct CDR3 sequences, with more than 15% as singletons. Germline CDR1 is DFQATT and CDR2 is SNEGSKA (reference sequence). V dropped 5 bases and J dropped 4 bases, with 12 bases sitting between them. The CDR3 extends over 13 amino acids. The sequencing sample was made of blood, either unsorted or a sorted T cell fraction (not recorded which). The chain combines TRBV20-1 with TRBJ2-1, with D tentatively TRBD2 (5 bases). The sequence came from a human donor who was either an allogeneic HSCT recipient or a stem cell or donor lymphocyte infusion donor (not recorded which). It is not recorded whose cells these are; they may come from a transplant donor. DNA for the CDR3: TGCAGTGCTTTGAGCCGGGAATACAATGAGCAGTTCTTC. Protein sequence: CSALSREYNEQFF.